One TCR beta chain is described in this entry. This specimen belongs to a study of blood T cell repertoires in COVID-19. How the authors handled the data: For nucleated cells, counts were estimated from reference gene primer amplification. Profiling relied on immunoSEQ multiplex PCR, and the TCRdb table lists in-frame clones only, not all of them. V, J and clone size reflect that table, while D and trimming were determined from the DNA. Found here are about 280,000 clones, approximately 91% of them singletons; the top ten hold approximately 1%. The CDR3 covers 15 residues. V was pared by 3 bases and J by 3 bases, with 7 bases of the junction left unmatched. The V gene's germline CDR1 is SGHNT and CDR2 YYREEE (reference sequence).

V and J are TRBV5-4 and TRBJ2-7; 9 bases fit TRBD1. The specimen was PBMCs or T cells enriched from blood (not recorded which). This TCR was sampled from a woman in her 30s who had recovered from COVID-19. The CDR3 sequence is CASSWPGQGLYEQYF. The CDR3 nucleotides are TGTGCCAGCAGCTGGCCGGGACAGGGTCTCTACGAGCAGTACTTC.